This T cell receptor (beta chain) was identified during a study of graft-versus-host responses after intestinal transplantation. Study information: Tacrolimus plus steroids were given to all recipients for around three years, preceded by anti-thymocyte globulin induction.

This CDR3 is 15 amino acids long. V lost 1 base and J 0 bases, leaving 8 bases between the germline ends. Germline values: CDR1 MGHDK, CDR2 SYGVNS. Profiling relied on immunoSEQ multiplex PCR, and the TCRdb table lists in-frame clones only, not all of them. The sample contains nearly 100,000 clones, about 93% of which appear only once. This material consisted of PBMCs, taken 450 to 480 days after intestinal transplant. This sequence joins TRBV25-1 and TRBJ2-3; D is unresolved. The source is a human patient who received an intestinal transplant, so some T cells may come from the graft donor. CDR3 coding DNA: TGTGCCAGCAGTGAATCTGGTAAGAGCACAGATACGCAGTATTTT. Protein product: CASSESGKSTDTQYF.